This T cell receptor beta chain was recorded in a study of spatial heterogeneity in lung cancer. Overall study: Detected sequences consistently included more beta-chain ones than alpha-chain ones. The mean occurrence of each unique TCR and UMI combination in raw reads exceeded nine.

Notes on the study in general: At tumor resection, ubiquitous expanded TCRs were detected in blood more often than later.

MiXCR, run by TCRdb on the 5' RACE reads, gives a single entry per CDR3 protein. The repertoire holds tens of thousands of distinct CDR3 sequences, approximately 12% seen once, with about 41% in the top ten. Time point in this sample: sample taken at primary tumor resection. Whole RNA obtained from tumor, nontumor lung or frozen PBMC underwent sequencing without sorting. This clonotype has just a few counts. Its antigen is not identified. V shed 6 bases, J shed 8 bases, and the junction held 19 bases outside the gene matches. Germline values: CDR1 MNHEY, CDR2 SMNVEV (reference sequence). The CDR3 runs to 18 residues.

This sequence joins TRBV27 and TRBJ1-4, with 9 bases aligning to TRBD1. This receptor was identified in a male donor with early-stage non-small cell lung cancer. The sample was PBMCs, taken at surgery. Here the CDR3 reads CASSLRSGQGRFGEKLFF. In nucleotides, the CDR3 is TGTGCCAGCAGCCTTCGGTCGGGACAGGGCCGCTTTGGGGAAAAACTGTTTTTT.